Listed below are T cell receptor beta chains from one sample, sequenced in a study of preoperative IRX-2 immunotherapy in early breast cancer. Produced via immunoSEQ multiplex PCR; TCRdb's table is partial and in-frame only. The sample yields some 42,000 clones, 80% to 90% seen once. The sequencing used lymph node tissue, collected after IRX-2 immunotherapy. These receptors were collected from a human donor with breast cancer. Each CDR3 is given with its conserved first and last residue. A D gene is named only where the DNA matches it firmly. Not all rows give a size; the values are once, few, many and, for expanded clones, a class.

clone size	V gene	D gene	J gene	CDR3 DNA	CDR3 protein
.	TRBV19	.	TRBJ2-3	TGTGCCAGTAGTTTCTCAGGGTTTAGCACAGATACGCAGTATTTT	CASSFSGFSTDTQYF
.	TRBV28	TRBD2	TRBJ2-7	TGTGCCAGCAGCCCCGGACTAGCGGGGGCCCGCGAGCAGTACTTC	CASSPGLAGAREQYF
.	TRBV7-7	TRBD1	TRBJ1-2	TGTGCTAGCAGCCGTTATGGGGACAGGGAAGCTGGCTACACCTTC	CASSRYGDREAGYTF
few	TRBV19	.	TRBJ1-2	TGTGCCAGTAGTACCTCGTCCCGGGACGTTTATGGCTACACCTTC	CASSTSSRDVYGYTF
few	TRBV30	.	TRBJ1-5	TGTGCCTGGAGTGACGTGGGGAATCAGCCCCAGCATTTT	CAWSDVGNQPQHF
.	TRBV6-8	TRBD2	TRBJ2-7	TGTGCCAGCCAGGGTGGGGGGGTTTCGCACGAGCAGTACTTC	CASQGGGVSHEQYF
.	TRBV7-7	TRBD1	TRBJ2-7	TGTGCCAGCAGTTCTGGGACAGGGGGCTCCTACGAGCAGTACTTC	CASSSGTGGSYEQYF
.	TRBV11-3	.	TRBJ2-5	TGTGCCAGCAGCTTGATCGGTCAGGGGGAGACCCAGTACTTC	CASSLIGQGETQYF
.	TRBV11-3	.	TRBJ1-1	TGTGCCAGCAGCTTAGTTCAGGGGCCGGGCACTGAAGCTTTCTTT	CASSLVQGPGTEAFF
few	TRBV6-8	TRBD2	TRBJ2-7	TGTGCCAGCAGTTACTCGGGACTAGCGGGCGCCTACGAGCAGTACTTC	CASSYSGLAGAYEQYF
.	TRBV30	TRBD1	TRBJ1-6	TGTGCCCTACTCACTACCGGGACAGGGAATTCACCCCTCCACTTT	CALLTTGTGNSPLHF